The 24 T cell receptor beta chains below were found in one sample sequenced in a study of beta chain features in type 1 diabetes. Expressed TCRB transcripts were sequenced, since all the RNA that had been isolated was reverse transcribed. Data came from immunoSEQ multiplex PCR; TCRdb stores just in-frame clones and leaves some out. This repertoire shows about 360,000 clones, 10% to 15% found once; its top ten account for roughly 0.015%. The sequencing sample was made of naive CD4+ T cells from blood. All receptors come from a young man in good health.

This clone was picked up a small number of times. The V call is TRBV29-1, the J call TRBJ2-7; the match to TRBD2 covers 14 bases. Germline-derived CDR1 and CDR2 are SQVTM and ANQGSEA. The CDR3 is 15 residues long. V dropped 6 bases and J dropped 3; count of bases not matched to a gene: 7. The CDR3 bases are TGCAGCGTCCAGTTGACTAGCGGGGGGGACTACGAGCAGTACTTC. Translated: CSVQLTSGGDYEQYF.

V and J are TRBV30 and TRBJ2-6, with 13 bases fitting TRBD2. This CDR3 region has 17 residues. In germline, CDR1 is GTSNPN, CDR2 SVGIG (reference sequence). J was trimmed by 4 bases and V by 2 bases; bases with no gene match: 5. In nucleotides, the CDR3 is TGTGCCTGGAGTTTACTAGCGGGAGGGGCCGGGGCCAACGTCCTGACTTTC. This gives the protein CAWSLLAGGAGANVLTF.

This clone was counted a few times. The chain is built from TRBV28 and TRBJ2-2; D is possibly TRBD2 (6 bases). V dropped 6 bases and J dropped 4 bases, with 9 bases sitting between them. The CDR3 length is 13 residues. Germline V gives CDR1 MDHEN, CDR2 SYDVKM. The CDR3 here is CASSSSVTGELFF. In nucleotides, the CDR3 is TGTGCCAGCAGCTCTAGCGTCACCGGGGAGCTGTTTTTT.

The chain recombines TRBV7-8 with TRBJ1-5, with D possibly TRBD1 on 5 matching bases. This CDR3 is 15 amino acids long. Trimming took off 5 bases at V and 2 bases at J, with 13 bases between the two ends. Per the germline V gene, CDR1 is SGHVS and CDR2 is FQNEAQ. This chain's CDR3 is CASSLGRVGNQPQHF. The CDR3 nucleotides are TGTGCCAGCAGCCTGGGCAGGGTCGGCAATCAGCCCCAGCATTTT.

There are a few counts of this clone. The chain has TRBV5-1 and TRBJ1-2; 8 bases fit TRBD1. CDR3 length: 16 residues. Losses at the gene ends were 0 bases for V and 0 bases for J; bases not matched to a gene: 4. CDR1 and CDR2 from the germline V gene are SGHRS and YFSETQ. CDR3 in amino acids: CASSLGRDRPNYGYTF. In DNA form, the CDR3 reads TGCGCCAGCAGCTTGGGCCGGGACAGGCCTAACTATGGCTACACCTTC. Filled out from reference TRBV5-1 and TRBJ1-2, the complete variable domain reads KAGVTQTPRYLIKTRGQQVTLSCSPISGHRSVSWYQQTPGQGLQFLFEYFSETQRNKGNFPGRFSGRQFSNSRSEMNVSTLELGDSALYLCASSLGRDRPNYGYTFGSGTRLTVV.

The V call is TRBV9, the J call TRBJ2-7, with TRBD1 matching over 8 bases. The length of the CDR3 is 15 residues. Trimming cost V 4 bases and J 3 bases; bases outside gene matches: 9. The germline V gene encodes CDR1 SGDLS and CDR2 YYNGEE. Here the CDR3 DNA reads TGTGCCAGCAGCCCCATGGGACAGGCTAGCTACGAGCAGTACTTC. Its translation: CASSPMGQASYEQYF.

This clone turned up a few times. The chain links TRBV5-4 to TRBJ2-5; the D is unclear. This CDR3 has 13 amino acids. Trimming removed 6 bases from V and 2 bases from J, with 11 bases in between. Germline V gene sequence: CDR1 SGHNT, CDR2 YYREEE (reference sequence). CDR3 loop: CASNALNQETQYF. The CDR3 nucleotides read TGTGCCAGCAATGCGCTAAATCAAGAGACCCAGTACTTC.

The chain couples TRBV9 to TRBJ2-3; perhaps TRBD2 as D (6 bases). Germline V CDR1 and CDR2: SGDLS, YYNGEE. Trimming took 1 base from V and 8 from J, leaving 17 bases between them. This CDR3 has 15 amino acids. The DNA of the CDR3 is TGTGCCAGCAGCGTATCTCCGGGGGAAAGGGGTACGCAGTATTTT. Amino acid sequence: CASSVSPGERGTQYF. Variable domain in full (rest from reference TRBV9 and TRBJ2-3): DSGVTQTPKHLITATGQRVTLRCSPRSGDLSVYWYQQSLDQGLQFLIQYYNGEERAKGNILERFSAQQFPDLHSELNLSSLELGDSALYFCASSVSPGERGTQYFGPGTRLTVL.

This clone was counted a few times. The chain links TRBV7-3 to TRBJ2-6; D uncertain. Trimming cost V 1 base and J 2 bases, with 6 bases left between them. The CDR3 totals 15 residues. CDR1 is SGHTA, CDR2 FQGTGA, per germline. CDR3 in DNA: TGTGCCAGCAGCTTAAACAGTGCTGGGGCCAACGTCCTGACTTTC. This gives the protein CASSLNSAGANVLTF.

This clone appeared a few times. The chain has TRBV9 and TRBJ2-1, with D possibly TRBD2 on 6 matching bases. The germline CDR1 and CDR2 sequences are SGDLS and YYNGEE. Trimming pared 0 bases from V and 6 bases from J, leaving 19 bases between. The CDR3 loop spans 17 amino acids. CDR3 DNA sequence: TGTGCCAGCAGCGTAGGATCTAGCGCGCCCCTTCGCAATGAGCAGTTCTTC. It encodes CASSVGSSAPLRNEQFF.

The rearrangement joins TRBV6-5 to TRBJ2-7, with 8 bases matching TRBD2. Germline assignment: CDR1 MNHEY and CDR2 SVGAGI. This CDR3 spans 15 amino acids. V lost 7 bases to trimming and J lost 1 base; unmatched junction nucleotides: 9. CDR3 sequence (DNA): TGTGCCAGCAATCCTAGCGGGTCTACTTCCTACGAGCAGTACTTC. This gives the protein CASNPSGSTSYEQYF.

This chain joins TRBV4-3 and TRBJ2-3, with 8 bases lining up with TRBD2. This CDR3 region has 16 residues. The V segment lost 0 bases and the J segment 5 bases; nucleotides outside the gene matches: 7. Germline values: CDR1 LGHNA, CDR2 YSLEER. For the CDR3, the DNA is TGCGCCAGCAGCCAAGATGCCATAGCGGGACTAGATACGCAGTATTTT. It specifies CASSQDAIAGLDTQYF.

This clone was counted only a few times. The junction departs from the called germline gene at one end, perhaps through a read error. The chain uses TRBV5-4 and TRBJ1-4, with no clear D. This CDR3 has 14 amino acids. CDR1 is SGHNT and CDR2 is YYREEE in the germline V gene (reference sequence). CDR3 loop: CASSLETTNEKLFF. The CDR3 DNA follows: TGTGCCAGCAGCTTGGAGACAACGAATGAAAAACTGTTTTTT.

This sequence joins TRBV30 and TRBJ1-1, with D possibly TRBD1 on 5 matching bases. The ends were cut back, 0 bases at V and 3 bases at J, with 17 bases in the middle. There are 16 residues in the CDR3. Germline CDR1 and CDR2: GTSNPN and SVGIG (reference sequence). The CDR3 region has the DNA TGTGCCTGGAGTGTAACGGGGGGGAGGTTTGACACTGAAGCTTTCTTT. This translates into CAWSVTGGRFDTEAFF. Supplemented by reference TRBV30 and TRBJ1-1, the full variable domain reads SQTIHQWPATLVQPVGSPLSLECTVEGTSNPNLYWYRQAAGRGLQLLFYSVGIGQISSEVPQNLSASRPQDRQFILSSKKLLLSDSGFYLCAWSVTGGRFDTEAFFGQGTRLTVV.

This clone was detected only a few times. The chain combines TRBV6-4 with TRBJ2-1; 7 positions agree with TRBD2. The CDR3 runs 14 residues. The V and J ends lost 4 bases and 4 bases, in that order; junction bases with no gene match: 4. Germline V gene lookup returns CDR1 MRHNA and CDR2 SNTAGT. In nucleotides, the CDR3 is TGTGCCAGCAGTGCTACTAGCGATTACAATGAGCAGTTCTTC. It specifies CASSATSDYNEQFF.

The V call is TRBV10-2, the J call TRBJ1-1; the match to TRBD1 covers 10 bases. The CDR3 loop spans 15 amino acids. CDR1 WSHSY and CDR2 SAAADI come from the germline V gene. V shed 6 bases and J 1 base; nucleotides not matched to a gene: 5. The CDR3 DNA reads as TGCGCCAGCAGCCGGACAGGGGGAGAGAACACTGAAGCTTTCTTT. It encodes CASSRTGGENTEAFF.

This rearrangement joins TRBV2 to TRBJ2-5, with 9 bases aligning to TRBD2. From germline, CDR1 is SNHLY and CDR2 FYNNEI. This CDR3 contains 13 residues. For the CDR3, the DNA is TGTGCGGAGGGGGAAGCGGGGGGAGAGACCCAGTACTTC. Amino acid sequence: CAEGEAGGETQYF.

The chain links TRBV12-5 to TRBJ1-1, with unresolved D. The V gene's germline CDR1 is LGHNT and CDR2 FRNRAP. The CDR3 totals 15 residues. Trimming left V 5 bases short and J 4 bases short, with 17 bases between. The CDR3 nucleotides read TGTGCTAGTGGTCAGCCCGCAGGAATGGGCACTGAAGCTTTCTTT. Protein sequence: CASGQPAGMGTEAFF.

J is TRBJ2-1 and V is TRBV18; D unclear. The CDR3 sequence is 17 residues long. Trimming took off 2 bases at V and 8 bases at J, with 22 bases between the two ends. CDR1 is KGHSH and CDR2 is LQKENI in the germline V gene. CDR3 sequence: CASSPNVVTPLGDEQFF. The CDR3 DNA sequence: TGTGCCAGCTCACCAAATGTCGTCACTCCTCTAGGCGATGAGCAGTTCTTC.

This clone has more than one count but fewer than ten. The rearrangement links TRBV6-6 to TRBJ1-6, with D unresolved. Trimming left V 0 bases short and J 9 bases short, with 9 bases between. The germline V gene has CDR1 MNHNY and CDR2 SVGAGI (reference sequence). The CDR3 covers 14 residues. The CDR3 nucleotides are TGTGCCAGCAGTTACTCGATGGAGAGTTCACCCCTCCACTTT. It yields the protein CASSYSMESSPLHF.

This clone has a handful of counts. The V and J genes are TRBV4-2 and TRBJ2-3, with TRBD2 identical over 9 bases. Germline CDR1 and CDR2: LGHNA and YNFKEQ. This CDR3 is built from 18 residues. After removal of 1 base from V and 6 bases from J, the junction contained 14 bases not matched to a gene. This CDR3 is CASSQGGDKGLAGDTQYF. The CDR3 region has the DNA TGTGCCAGCAGCCAAGGAGGGGACAAGGGACTAGCTGGGGATACGCAGTATTTT.

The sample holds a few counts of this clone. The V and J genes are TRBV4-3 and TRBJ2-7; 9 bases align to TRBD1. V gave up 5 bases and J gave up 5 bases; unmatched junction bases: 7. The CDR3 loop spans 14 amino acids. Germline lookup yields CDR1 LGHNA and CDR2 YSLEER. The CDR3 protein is CASSAGTGYHEQYF. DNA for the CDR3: TGCGCCAGCAGCGCCGGGACAGGGTACCACGAGCAGTACTTC.

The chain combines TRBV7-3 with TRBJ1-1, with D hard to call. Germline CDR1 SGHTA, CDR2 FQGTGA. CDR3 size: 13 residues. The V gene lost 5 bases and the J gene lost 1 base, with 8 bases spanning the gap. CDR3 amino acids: CASSPNRNTEAFF. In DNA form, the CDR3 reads TGTGCCAGCAGCCCAAACAGGAACACTGAAGCTTTCTTT.

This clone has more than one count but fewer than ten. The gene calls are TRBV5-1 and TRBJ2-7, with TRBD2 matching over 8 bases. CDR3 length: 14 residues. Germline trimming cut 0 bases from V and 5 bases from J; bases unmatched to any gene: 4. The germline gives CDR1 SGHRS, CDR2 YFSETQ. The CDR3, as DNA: TGCGCCAGCAGCTTGGGCCGGGAGGGAGACGAGCAGTACTTC. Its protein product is CASSLGREGDEQYF.